The 23 T cell receptor beta chains below come from one sample, sequenced in a study of monozygotic twins with cystic fibrosis. Profiled with immunoSEQ multiplex PCR; TCRdb holds only in-frame clones, not every one. In the table there are around 30,000 clones, around 85% of which are singletons. Sequenced material: blood. These receptors came from a girl aged 2-10 years with cystic fibrosis.

The V and J genes are TRBV2 and TRBJ2-3; 7 positions agree with TRBD2. This CDR3 region has 16 residues. The germline V gene encodes CDR1 SNHLY and CDR2 FYNNEI. The trim removed 2 bases at V and 0 bases at J, leaving 5 bases unmatched. In DNA form, the CDR3 reads TGTGCCAGCAGTGAATTGGGCGGGGGAAGCACAGATACGCAGTATTTT. It specifies CASSELGGGSTDTQYF.

This clone was recorded only once. This chain uses TRBV25-1 with TRBJ1-5; D is possibly TRBD1 (5 bases). CDR1 and CDR2 (germline): MGHDK, SYGVNS. The CDR3 has 17 amino acids. V lost 5 bases and J 1 base, leaving 18 bases between the germline ends. CDR3 nucleotides: TGTGCCAGCAGTATTCTAGCGGGGACCCGGAGCAATCAGCCCCAGCATTTT. The encoded protein is CASSILAGTRSNQPQHF.

The chain combines TRBV7-9 with TRBJ2-7; no reliable D call. The germline gives CDR1 SEHNR, CDR2 FQNEAQ (reference sequence). Trimming left V 3 bases short and J 2 bases short, with 14 bases between. The CDR3 length is 15 residues. Written as DNA, the CDR3 is TGTGCCAGCAGCTTGACAATTGCACTACCCTACGAGCAGTACTTC. It is translated as CASSLTIALPYEQYF.

The genes are TRBV7-9 and TRBJ2-1; possible D gene TRBD1, 6 bases. The CDR3 has 19 amino acids. Germline lookup yields CDR1 SEHNR and CDR2 FQNEAQ (reference sequence). V was trimmed by 1 base and J by 2 bases, leaving 21 bases between them. The CDR3, as DNA: TGTGCCAGCAGCTTAGGGGGGATCGGGTCTCAGGGGCCCTACAATGAGCAGTTCTTC. This codes for CASSLGGIGSQGPYNEQFF.

CDR3 DNA sequence: TGTGCCAGCAGCTTGGGGGGGGCAAGGTACTATGGCTACACCTTC. The encoded protein is CASSLGGARYYGYTF. V usage is TRBV5-4 and J usage is TRBJ1-2, with D perhaps TRBD1 (6 bases). The V gene's germline CDR1 is SGHNT and CDR2 YYREEE (reference sequence). The CDR3 has 15 residues. V was cut by 0 bases and J by 3 bases, with 12 bases left in between.

The rearrangement uses TRBV7-6 and TRBJ1-1; D is unclear. V was shortened by 5 bases and J by 3 bases, with 7 bases between the two germline ends. This CDR3 has 12 amino acids. The germline CDR1 and CDR2 sequences are SGHVS and FNYEAQ. The CDR3 DNA reads as TGTGCCAGCAGCGGACGGGACACTGAAGCTTTCTTT. Its translation: CASSGRDTEAFF.

The CDR3 loop reads CAWSVRWLGISNEQFF. The CDR3 bases are TGTGCCTGGAGTGTACGGTGGCTGGGGATTAGCAATGAGCAGTTCTTC. This rearrangement joins TRBV30 to TRBJ2-1; D ambiguous. This CDR3 spans 16 amino acids. Germline V gene data show CDR1 as GTSNPN and CDR2 as SVGIG (reference sequence). Trimming left V 0 bases short and J 6 bases short, with 18 bases between.

This chain links TRBV7-8 with TRBJ2-3; possible D gene TRBD1, 6 bases. This CDR3 contains 14 residues. Germline V CDR1 and CDR2: SGHVS, FQNEAQ. Trimming removed 5 bases from V and 4 bases from J, with 13 bases in between. CDR3 protein: CASSVGTPADTQYF. The CDR3 coding sequence is TGTGCCAGCAGCGTCGGGACACCGGCAGATACGCAGTATTTT.

The chain couples TRBV30 to TRBJ1-2; 10 bases are shared with TRBD1. V shed 3 bases and J 3 bases; nucleotides not matched to a gene: 4. The CDR3 has 14 amino acids. Germline V gives CDR1 GTSNPN, CDR2 SVGIG (reference sequence). The CDR3, as DNA: TGTGCCTGGAGCCCGGACAGGGGGTACTATGGCTACACCTTC. This sequence encodes CAWSPDRGYYGYTF.

The chain recombines TRBV5-4 with TRBJ2-5; TRBD2 aligns across 7 bases. This CDR3 is 13 amino acids long. V dropped 4 bases and J dropped 1; count of bases not matched to a gene: 1. CDR1 is SGHNT and CDR2 is YYREEE in the germline V gene (reference sequence). CDR3 in DNA: TGTGCCAGCAGCACGGGAGGCCAAGAGACCCAGTACTTC. This sequence encodes CASSTGGQETQYF.

This sequence joins TRBV30 and TRBJ1-6; D remains unclear. The CDR3 length is 12 residues. V was pared by 2 bases and J by 7 bases, with 6 bases between. Germline V gene data show CDR1 as GTSNPN and CDR2 as SVGIG (reference sequence). As DNA, the CDR3 is TGTGCCTGGAGTAGAAGGAATTCACCCCTCCACTTT. Protein product: CAWSRRNSPLHF.

This chain links TRBV6-5 with TRBJ2-1; the match to TRBD2 covers 13 bases. V was clipped by 3 bases and J by 7 bases; unmatched bases: 3. This CDR3 spans 15 amino acids. Germline loops: CDR1 MNHEY, CDR2 SVGAGI. DNA for the CDR3: TGTGCCAGCAGTTATGAACTAGCGGGAGGGAATGAGCAGTTCTTC. Its translation is CASSYELAGGNEQFF.

This chain uses TRBV5-4 with TRBJ2-1; 9 positions match TRBD2. The CDR3 loop spans 19 amino acids. J lost 0 bases, V lost 0 bases, and 10 bases had no gene match. Per germline, CDR1 SGHNT and CDR2 YYREEE (reference sequence). The CDR3 DNA sequence: TGTGCCAGCAGCTTGGGAGGGCTAGCGGGGACCTACTCCTACAATGAGCAGTTCTTC. Protein: CASSLGGLAGTYSYNEQFF.

This clone was found a few times. The rearrangement links TRBV2 to TRBJ1-2; the match to TRBD1 covers 8 bases. Looked up from germline, CDR1 is SNHLY and CDR2 is FYNNEI. V gave up 6 bases and J gave up 6 bases; unmatched junction bases: 3. This CDR3 has 12 amino acids. CDR3 residues: CASRRTGNGYTF. The CDR3 DNA reads TGTGCCAGCAGGCGGACAGGGAATGGCTACACCTTC. The variable domain in full, completed from reference TRBV2 and TRBJ1-2, reads EPEVTQTPSHQVTQMGQEVILRCVPISNHLYFYWYRQILGQKVEFLVSFYNNEISEKSEIFDDQFSVERPDGSNFTLKIRSTKLEDSAMYFCASRRTGNGYTFGSGTRLTVV.

The chain is built from TRBV9 and TRBJ1-1, with D tentatively TRBD1 (5 bases). The CDR3 length is 14 residues. The germline CDR1 and CDR2 sequences are SGDLS and YYNGEE. Deletions cut 1 base from V and 2 bases from J, with 9 bases between. The CDR3 is CASSVIDRNTEAFF. DNA of the CDR3: TGTGCCAGCAGCGTAATAGACAGAAACACTGAAGCTTTCTTT.

This clone occurred once. The chain joins TRBV30 to TRBJ1-5, with D possibly matching TRBD1 (5 bases). Trimming stripped 5 bases from V and 6 bases from J, with 17 bases between. The CDR3 contains 14 residues. CDR1 is GTSNPN and CDR2 is SVGIG in the germline V gene (reference sequence). CDR3 in DNA: TGTGCCTGGGCCGAATGGGGGATGGGTCAGCCCCAGCATTTT. Translating gives CAWAEWGMGQPQHF.

This clone has only one observation. The chain combines TRBV28 with TRBJ1-2, with unresolved D. This CDR3 comprises 13 residues. Trimming removed 5 bases from V and 2 bases from J, with 9 bases in between. Per the germline V gene, CDR1 is MDHEN and CDR2 is SYDVKM. CDR3 amino acids: CASSPPSNYGYTF. The DNA for the CDR3 is TGTGCCAGCAGTCCCCCCTCCAACTATGGCTACACCTTC.

This chain links TRBV5-8 with TRBJ1-5, with a tentative D call TRBD1 (6 bases). V dropped 2 bases and J dropped 3 bases, with 15 bases sitting between them. This CDR3 region has 16 residues. Germline CDR1 SGHTS, CDR2 YDEGEE. The CDR3 sequence is CASSFPDSPTNQPQHF. CDR3 in DNA: TGTGCCAGCAGCTTCCCGGACAGCCCAACCAATCAGCCCCAGCATTTT. The full variable domain, with the rest looked up from reference TRBV5-8 and TRBJ1-5, is EAGVTQSPTHLIKTRGQQATLRCSPISGHTSVYWYQQALGLGLQFLLWYDEGEERNRGNFPPRFSGRQFPNYSSELNVNALELEDSALYLCASSFPDSPTNQPQHFGDGTRLSIL.

V is TRBV7-8 and J is TRBJ2-7; 11 positions match TRBD2. Germline V gives CDR1 SGHVS, CDR2 FQNEAQ. V was clipped by 7 bases and J by 2 bases; unmatched bases: 4. There are 14 residues in the CDR3. The CDR3, as DNA: TGTGCCAGCATCGGTAGCGGGAGGGCCTACGAGCAGTACTTC. Its protein product is CASIGSGRAYEQYF.

V is TRBV19 and J is TRBJ2-5; TRBD2 matches 9 bases. There are 17 residues in the CDR3. Trimming at V came to 4 bases and at J to 0 bases, leaving 9 bases not matched to a gene. CDR1 LNHDA and CDR2 SQIVND come from the germline V gene (reference sequence). The CDR3 bases are TGTGCCAGTAGTACCGAAAGCGGGAGGCCGTACCAAGAGACCCAGTACTTC. Translating it yields CASSTESGRPYQETQYF.

This clone was detected a few times. V is TRBV29-1 and J is TRBJ1-1; no clear D. Trimming took off 3 bases at V and 1 base at J, with 12 bases between the two ends. From germline, CDR1 is SQVTM and CDR2 ANQGSEA. The length of the CDR3 is 14 residues. Here the CDR3 DNA reads TGCAGCGTTGATTCGAGGGTGTCGAACACTGAAGCTTTCTTT. Encoded protein: CSVDSRVSNTEAFF.

In its sample, this clone was seen once. The chain links TRBV4-1 to TRBJ1-6, with D unresolved. V lost 4 bases, J lost 10 bases, and 20 bases lay in between. Per the germline V gene, CDR1 is MGHRA and CDR2 is YSYEKL. This CDR3 contains 16 residues. The CDR3 sequence is CASSPNAPQRGSPLHF. The CDR3 DNA sequence: TGCGCCAGCAGCCCAAACGCCCCACAGAGAGGCTCACCCCTCCACTTT.

This clone was seen more than once but under ten times. The rearrangement joins TRBV28 to TRBJ1-4; D remains unclear. The CDR3 extends over 12 amino acids. Germline CDR1 and CDR2: MDHEN and SYDVKM. The V end was cut by 6 bases, the J end by 8 bases, with 10 bases between. CDR3 protein: CASRRSGEKLFF. The CDR3 nucleotides read TGTGCCAGCAGGAGATCGGGGGAAAAACTGTTTTTT.